The next 5 T cell receptor beta chains were all read from a single sample in a study of CD8 T cells in Susac syndrome. A quantity of roughly 0.5 to 1 ug RNA underwent reverse transcription using random hexamers. TCRdb recomputed calls from the immunoSEQ multiplex PCR reads with MiXCR, one row per CDR3 protein. The repertoire consists of 250,000 to 300,000 distinct CDR3 sequences, with approximately 91% occurring once and the leading ten covering less than 0.2%. The sequenced material came from CD8+ T cells from PBMCs. The receptors shown here come from a human donor with multiple sclerosis.

The chain couples TRBV19 to TRBJ1-1, with a weak D call TRBD1 (6 bases). The V end was cut by 3 bases, the J end by 5 bases, with 10 bases between. The germline V gene encodes CDR1 LNHDA and CDR2 SQIVND (reference sequence). The CDR3 totals 13 residues. The CDR3 reads CASSIGGPTEAFF. The CDR3 region has the DNA TGTGCCAGTAGTATTGGGGGCCCGACTGAAGCTTTCTTT.

The chain joins TRBV19 to TRBJ1-1; D is unresolved. V lost 7 bases, J lost 2 bases, and 11 bases lay in between. Germline V lookup: CDR1 LNHDA, CDR2 SQIVND (reference sequence). The CDR3 is 13 amino acids. This CDR3 is CASMTPPNTEAFF. The CDR3 DNA follows: TGTGCCAGTATGACCCCGCCCAACACTGAAGCTTTCTTT.

The chain is built from TRBV4-3 and TRBJ2-1; D not certain. Per the germline V gene, CDR1 is LGHNA and CDR2 is YSLEER. The CDR3 spans 16 residues. The germline V and J ends were trimmed by 1 base and 3 bases, with 13 bases remaining between them. The CDR3 nucleotides are TGCGCCAGCAGCCAAGCCCGCAGGCAGTACTACAATGAGCAGTTCTTC. Protein: CASSQARRQYYNEQFF.

In regard to this clonotype: The junction differs from germline at one of its ends, possibly a read error. The V gene is TRBV2, the J gene TRBJ2-5, with D hard to call. The CDR3 runs 9 residues. From germline, CDR1 is SNHLY and CDR2 FYNNEI. The CDR3 reads CASSVTGHF. CDR3 coding DNA: TGTGCCAGCAGTGTCACCGGACACTTC.

A single count supports this clonotype. J is TRBJ2-7 and V is TRBV12-3 or TRBV12-4; TRBD2 is a possible D gene (5 bases). V was pared by 5 bases and J by 2 bases, with 19 bases between. The CDR3 loop spans 16 amino acids. CDR3: CASSPATHGVPYEQYF. CDR3 coding DNA: TGTGCCAGCAGTCCAGCCACCCACGGGGTCCCCTACGAGCAGTACTTC.